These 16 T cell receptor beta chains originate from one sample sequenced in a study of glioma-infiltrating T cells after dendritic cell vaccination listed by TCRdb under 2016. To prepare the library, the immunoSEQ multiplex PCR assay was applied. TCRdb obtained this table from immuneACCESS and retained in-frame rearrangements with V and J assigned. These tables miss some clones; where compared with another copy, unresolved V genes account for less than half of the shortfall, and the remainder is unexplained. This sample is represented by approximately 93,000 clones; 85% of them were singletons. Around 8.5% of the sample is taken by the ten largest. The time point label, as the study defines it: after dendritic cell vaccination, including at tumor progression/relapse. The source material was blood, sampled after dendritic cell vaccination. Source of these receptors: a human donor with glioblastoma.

The CDR3 is CASRKGLDLSYEQYF. The CDR3 DNA is TGTGCCAGCAGGAAGGGACTAGACCTCTCCTACGAGCAGTACTTC. The V gene is TRBV6-6, the J gene TRBJ2-7, with 8 bases aligning to TRBD2. CDR1 and CDR2 (germline): MNHNY, SVGAGI (reference sequence). The V and J ends lost 6 bases and 0 bases, in that order; junction bases with no gene match: 7. The CDR3 has 15 residues.

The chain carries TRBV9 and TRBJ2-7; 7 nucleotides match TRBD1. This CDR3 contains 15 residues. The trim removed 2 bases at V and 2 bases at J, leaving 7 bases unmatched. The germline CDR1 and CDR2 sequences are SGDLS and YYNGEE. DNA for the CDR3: TGTGCCAGCAGCGTCGGCAGGGGGTGGACCTACGAGCAGTACTTC. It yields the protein CASSVGRGWTYEQYF.

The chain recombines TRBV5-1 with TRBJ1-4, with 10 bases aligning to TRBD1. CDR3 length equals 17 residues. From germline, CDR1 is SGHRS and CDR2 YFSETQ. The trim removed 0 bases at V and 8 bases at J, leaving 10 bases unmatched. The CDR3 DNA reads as TGCGCCAGCAGCTTGGGCCCGACAGGGGGCGGACTGGAAAAACTGTTTTTT. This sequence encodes CASSLGPTGGGLEKLFF. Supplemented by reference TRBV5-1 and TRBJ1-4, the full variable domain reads KAGVTQTPRYLIKTRGQQVTLSCSPISGHRSVSWYQQTPGQGLQFLFEYFSETQRNKGNFPGRFSGRQFSNSRSEMNVSTLELGDSALYLCASSLGPTGGGLEKLFFGSGTQLSVL.

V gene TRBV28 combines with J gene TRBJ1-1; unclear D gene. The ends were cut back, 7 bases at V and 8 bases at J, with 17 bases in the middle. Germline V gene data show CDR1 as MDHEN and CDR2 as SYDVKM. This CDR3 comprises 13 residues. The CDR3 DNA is TGTGCCAGCAACCTAGAAGGCACTTCCGAAGCTTTCTTT. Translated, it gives CASNLEGTSEAFF.

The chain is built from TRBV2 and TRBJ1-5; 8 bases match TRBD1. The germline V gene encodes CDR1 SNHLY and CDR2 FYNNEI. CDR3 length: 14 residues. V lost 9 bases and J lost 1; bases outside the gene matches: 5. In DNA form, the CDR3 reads TGTGCCAGTAGACAGGGGATGAGCAATCAGCCCCAGCATTTT. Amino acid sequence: CASRQGMSNQPQHF.

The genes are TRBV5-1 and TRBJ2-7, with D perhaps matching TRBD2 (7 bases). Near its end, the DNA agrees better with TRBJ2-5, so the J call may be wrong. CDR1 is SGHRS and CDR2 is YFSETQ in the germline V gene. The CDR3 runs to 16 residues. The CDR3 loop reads CASSLAEGGVQETQYF. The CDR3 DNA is TGCGCCAGCAGCTTGGCCGAGGGGGGGGTCCAAGAGACCCAGTACTTC.

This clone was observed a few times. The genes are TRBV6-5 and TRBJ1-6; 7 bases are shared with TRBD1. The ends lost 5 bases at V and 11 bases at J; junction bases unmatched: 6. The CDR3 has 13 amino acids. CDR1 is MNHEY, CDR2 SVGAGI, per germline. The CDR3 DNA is TGTGCCAGCAGTGAAGTACAGGGGACACCCCTCCACTTT. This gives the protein CASSEVQGTPLHF.

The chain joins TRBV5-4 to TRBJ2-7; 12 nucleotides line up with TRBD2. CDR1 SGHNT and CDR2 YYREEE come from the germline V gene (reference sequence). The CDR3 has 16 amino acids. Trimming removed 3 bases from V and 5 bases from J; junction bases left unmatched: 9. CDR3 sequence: CASSSAAGLAGHEQYF. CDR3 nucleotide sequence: TGTGCCAGCAGCTCCGCGGCGGGACTAGCGGGTCACGAGCAGTACTTC.

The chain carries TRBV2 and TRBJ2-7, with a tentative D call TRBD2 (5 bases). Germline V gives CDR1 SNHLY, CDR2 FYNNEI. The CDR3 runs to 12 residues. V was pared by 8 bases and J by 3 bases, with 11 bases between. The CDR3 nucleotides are TGTGCCAGCCGGGTACTAGGCTACGAGCAGTACTTC. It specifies CASRVLGYEQYF.

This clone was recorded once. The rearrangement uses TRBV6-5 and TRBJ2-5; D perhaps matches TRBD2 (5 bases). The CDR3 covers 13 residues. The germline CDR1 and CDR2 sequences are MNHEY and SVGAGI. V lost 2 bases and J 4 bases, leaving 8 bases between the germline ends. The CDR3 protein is CASSYGRGETQYF. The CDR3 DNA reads TGTGCCAGCAGTTACGGGAGAGGAGAGACCCAGTACTTC.

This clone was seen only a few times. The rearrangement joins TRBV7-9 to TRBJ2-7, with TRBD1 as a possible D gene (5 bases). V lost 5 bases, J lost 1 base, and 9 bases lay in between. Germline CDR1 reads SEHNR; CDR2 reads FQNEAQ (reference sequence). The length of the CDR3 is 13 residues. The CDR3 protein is CASSSRQSYEQYF. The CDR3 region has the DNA TGTGCCAGCAGCAGTAGACAGTCCTACGAGCAGTACTTC.

The CDR3 sequence is CASTPKTGEKLFF. The CDR3 DNA follows: TGCGCCAGCACCCCCAAGACCGGGGAAAAACTGTTTTTT. The chain is built from TRBV5-1 and TRBJ1-4; D is ambiguous. The V gene's germline CDR1 is SGHRS and CDR2 YFSETQ. V was shortened by 6 bases and J by 8 bases, with 14 bases between the two germline ends. The CDR3 is 13 residues long. The whole variable domain, filled in from reference TRBV5-1 and TRBJ1-4, reads KAGVTQTPRYLIKTRGQQVTLSCSPISGHRSVSWYQQTPGQGLQFLFEYFSETQRNKGNFPGRFSGRQFSNSRSEMNVSTLELGDSALYLCASTPKTGEKLFFGSGTQLSVL.

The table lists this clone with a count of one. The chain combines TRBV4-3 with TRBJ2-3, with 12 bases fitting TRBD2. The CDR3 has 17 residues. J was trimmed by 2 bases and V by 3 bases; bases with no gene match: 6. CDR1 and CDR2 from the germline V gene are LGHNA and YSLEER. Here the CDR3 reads CASSQVLAGGSTDTQYF. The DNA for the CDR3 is TGCGCCAGCAGCCAGGTACTAGCGGGGGGATCCACAGATACGCAGTATTTT.

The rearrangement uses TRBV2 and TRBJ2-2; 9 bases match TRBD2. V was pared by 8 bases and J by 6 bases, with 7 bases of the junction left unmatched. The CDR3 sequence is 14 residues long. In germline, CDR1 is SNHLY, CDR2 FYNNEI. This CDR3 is CASVSGSSPGELFF. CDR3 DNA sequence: TGTGCCAGCGTTAGCGGGAGCTCTCCCGGGGAGCTGTTTTTT.

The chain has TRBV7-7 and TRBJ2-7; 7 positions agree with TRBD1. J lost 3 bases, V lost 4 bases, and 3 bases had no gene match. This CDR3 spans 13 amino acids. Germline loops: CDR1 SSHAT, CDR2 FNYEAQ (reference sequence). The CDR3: CASSSGQDYEQYF. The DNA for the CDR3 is TGTGCCAGCAGCTCAGGACAGGACTACGAGCAGTACTTC.

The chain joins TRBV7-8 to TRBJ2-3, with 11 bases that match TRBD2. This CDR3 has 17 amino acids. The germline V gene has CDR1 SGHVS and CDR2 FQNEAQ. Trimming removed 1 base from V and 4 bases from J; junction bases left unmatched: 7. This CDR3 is CASSLERFSGGADTQYF. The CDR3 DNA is TGTGCCAGCAGCTTAGAGAGGTTTAGCGGGGGGGCAGATACGCAGTATTTT.